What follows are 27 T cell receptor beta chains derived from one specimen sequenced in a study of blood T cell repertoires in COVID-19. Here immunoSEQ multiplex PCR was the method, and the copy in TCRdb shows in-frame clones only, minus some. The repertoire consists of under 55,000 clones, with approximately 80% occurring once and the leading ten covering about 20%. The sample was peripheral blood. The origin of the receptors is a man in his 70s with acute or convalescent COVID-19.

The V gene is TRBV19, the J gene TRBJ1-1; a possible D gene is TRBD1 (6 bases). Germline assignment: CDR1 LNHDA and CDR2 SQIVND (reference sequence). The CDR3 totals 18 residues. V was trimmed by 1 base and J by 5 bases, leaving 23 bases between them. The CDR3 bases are TGTGCCAGTAGTATAGTTGAGGGGGATATCCTCTTTCGGACTGAAGCTTTCTTT. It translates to CASSIVEGDILFRTEAFF.

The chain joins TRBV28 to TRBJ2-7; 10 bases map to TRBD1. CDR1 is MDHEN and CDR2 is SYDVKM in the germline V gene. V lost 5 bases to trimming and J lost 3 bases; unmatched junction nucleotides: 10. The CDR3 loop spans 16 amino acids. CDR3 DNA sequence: TGTGCCAGCAGTACTTCCGGGACAGGGGAGTTCTACGAGCAGTACTTC. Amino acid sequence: CASSTSGTGEFYEQYF.

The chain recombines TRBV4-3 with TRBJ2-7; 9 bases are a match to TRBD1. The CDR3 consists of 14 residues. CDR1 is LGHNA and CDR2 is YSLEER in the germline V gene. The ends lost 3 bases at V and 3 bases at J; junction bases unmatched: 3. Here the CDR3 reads CASSQDRGGYEQYF. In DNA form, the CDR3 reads TGCGCCAGCAGCCAGGACAGGGGCGGCTACGAGCAGTACTTC.

The CDR3: CAWIPSGNYGYTF. CDR3 coding DNA: TGTGCCTGGATACCCTCGGGGAACTATGGCTACACCTTC. The chain carries TRBV30 and TRBJ1-2; D uncertain. Trimming pared 4 bases from V and 2 bases from J, leaving 11 bases between. The CDR3 runs to 13 residues. Germline V gives CDR1 GTSNPN, CDR2 SVGIG (reference sequence).

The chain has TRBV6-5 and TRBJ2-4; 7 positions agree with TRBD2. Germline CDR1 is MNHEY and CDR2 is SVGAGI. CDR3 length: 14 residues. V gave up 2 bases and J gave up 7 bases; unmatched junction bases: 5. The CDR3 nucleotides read TGTGCCAGCAGTTACGGTAGCGGGCTTAACATTCAGTACTTC. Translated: CASSYGSGLNIQYF.

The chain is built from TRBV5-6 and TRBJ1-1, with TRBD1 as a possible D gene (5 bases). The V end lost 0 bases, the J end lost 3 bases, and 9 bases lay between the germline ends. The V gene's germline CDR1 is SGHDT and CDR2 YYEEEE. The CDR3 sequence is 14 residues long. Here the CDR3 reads CASSLAGVYTEAFF. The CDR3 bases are TGTGCCAGCAGCTTGGCGGGGGTTTACACTGAAGCTTTCTTT.

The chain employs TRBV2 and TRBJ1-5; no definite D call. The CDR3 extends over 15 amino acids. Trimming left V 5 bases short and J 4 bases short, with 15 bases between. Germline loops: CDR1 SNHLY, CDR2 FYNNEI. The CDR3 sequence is CASSYRPPINQPQHF. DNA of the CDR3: TGTGCCAGCAGTTACAGACCCCCCATTAATCAGCCCCAGCATTTT.

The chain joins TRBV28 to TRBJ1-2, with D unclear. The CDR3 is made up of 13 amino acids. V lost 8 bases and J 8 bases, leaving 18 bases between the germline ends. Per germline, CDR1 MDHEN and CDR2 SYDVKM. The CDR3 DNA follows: TGTGCCAGCGACCGGTCTCGCGGGAAGGGCTACACCTTC. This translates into CASDRSRGKGYTF.

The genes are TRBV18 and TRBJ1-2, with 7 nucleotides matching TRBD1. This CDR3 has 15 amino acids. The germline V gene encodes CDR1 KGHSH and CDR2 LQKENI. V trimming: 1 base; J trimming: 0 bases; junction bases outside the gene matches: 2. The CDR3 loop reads CASSPRDSANYGYTF. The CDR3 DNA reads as TGTGCCAGCTCACCACGGGACAGTGCTAACTATGGCTACACCTTC. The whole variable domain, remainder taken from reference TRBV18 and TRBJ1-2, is NAGVMQNPRHLVRRRGQEARLRCSPMKGHSHVYWYRQLPEEGLKFMVYLQKENIIDESGMPKERFSAEFPKEGPSILRIQQVVRGDSAAYFCASSPRDSANYGYTFGSGTRLTVV.

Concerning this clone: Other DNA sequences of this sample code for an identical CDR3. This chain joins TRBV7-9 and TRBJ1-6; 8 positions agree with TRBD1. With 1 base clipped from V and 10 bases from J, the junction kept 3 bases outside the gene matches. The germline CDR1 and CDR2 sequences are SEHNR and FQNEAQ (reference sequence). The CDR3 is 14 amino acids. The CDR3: CASSLGQGRSPLHF. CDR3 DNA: TGTGCCAGCAGCTTAGGACAGGGGAGATCACCCCTCCACTTT.

CDR3: CASSLRTGSNTEAFF. DNA of the CDR3: TGTGCCAGCAGCCTCCGGACAGGGAGTAACACTGAAGCTTTCTTT. The J gene is TRBJ1-1, the V gene TRBV7-2, with 8 bases that match TRBD1. The CDR3 totals 15 residues. V shed 5 bases and J 2 bases; nucleotides not matched to a gene: 7. The germline gives CDR1 SGHTA, CDR2 FQGNSA.

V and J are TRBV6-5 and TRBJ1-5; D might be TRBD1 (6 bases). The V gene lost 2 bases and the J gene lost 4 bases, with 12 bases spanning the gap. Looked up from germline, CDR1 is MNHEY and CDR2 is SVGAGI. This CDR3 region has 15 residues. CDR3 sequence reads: CASSYPGTRNQPQHF. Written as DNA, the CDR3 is TGTGCCAGCAGTTACCCCGGGACAAGAAATCAGCCCCAGCATTTT.

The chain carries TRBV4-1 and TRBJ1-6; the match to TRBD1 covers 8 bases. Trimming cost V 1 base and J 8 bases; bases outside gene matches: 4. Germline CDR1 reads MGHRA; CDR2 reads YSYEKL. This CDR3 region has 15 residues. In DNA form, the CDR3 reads TGCGCCAGCAGCCAAGCCGGACAGGGTCATTCACCCCTCCACTTT. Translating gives CASSQAGQGHSPLHF.

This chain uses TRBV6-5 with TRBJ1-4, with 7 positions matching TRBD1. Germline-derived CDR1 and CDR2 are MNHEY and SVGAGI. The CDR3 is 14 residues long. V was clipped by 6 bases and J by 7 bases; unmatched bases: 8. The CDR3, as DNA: TGTGCCAGCAGGTCACAGGGGCCACCTGAAAAACTGTTTTTT. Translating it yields CASRSQGPPEKLFF.

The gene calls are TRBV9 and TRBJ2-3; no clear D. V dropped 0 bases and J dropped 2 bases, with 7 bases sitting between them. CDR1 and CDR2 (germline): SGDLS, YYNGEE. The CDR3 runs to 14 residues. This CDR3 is CASSVAVTTDTQYF. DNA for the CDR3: TGTGCCAGCAGCGTAGCGGTTACCACAGATACGCAGTATTTT.

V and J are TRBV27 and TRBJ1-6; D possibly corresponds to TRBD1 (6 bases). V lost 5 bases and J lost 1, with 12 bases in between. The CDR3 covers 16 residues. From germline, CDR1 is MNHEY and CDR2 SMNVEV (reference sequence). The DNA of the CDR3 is TGTGCCAGCAGTCACAGGGAAGGGTCCTATAATTCACCCCTCCACTTT. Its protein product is CASSHREGSYNSPLHF.

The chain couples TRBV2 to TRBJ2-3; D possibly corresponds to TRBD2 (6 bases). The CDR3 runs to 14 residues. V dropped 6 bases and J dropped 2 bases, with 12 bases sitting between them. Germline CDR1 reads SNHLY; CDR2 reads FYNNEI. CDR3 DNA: TGTGCCAGCAGGAAAGGGAGGTTCACAGATACGCAGTATTTT. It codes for CASRKGRFTDTQYF.

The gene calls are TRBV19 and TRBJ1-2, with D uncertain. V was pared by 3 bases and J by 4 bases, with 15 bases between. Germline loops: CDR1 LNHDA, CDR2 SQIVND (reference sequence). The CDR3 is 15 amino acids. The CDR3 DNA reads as TGTGCCAGTAGTATTTCCAGCGGCGGGTTCTATGGCTACACCTTC. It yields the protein CASSISSGGFYGYTF.

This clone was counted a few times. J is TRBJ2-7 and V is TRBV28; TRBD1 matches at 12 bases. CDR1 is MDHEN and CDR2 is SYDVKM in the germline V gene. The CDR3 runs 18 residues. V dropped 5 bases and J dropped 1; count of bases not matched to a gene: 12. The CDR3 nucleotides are TGTGCCAGCAGTGCCGGGACAGGGGGCTCCTCCTCTTCCTACGAGCAGTACTTC. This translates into CASSAGTGGSSSSYEQYF.

The CDR3 here is CSVNRGRGQLFF. The CDR3 DNA follows: TGCAGCGTTAATAGGGGAAGGGGTCAACTGTTTTTT. This chain joins TRBV29-1 and TRBJ1-4; D perhaps matches TRBD1 (5 bases). The V gene's germline CDR1 is SQVTM and CDR2 ANQGSEA. V lost 5 bases, J lost 12 bases, and 16 bases lay in between. This CDR3 is 12 amino acids long.

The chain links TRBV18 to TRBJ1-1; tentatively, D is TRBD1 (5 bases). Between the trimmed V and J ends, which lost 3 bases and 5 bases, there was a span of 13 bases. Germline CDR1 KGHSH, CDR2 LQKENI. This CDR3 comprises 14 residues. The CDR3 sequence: CASSPGGGETEAFF. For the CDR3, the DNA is TGTGCCAGCTCACCCGGGGGTGGAGAGACTGAAGCTTTCTTT.

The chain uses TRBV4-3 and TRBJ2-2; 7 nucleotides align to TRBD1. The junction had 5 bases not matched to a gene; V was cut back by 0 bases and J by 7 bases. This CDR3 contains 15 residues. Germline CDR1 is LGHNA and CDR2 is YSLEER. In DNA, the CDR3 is TGCGCCAGCAGCCAAGAGGGGGCAGGGGGCGGGGAGCTGTTTTTT. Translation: CASSQEGAGGGELFF.

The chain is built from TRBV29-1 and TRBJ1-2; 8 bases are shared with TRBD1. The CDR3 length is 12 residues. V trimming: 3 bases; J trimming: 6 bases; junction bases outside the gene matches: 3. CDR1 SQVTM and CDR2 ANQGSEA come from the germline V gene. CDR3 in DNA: TGCAGCGTTGATCAGGGGGCGGATGGCTACACCTTC. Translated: CSVDQGADGYTF. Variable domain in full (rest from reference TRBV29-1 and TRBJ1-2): SAVISQKPSRDICQRGTSLTIQCQVDSQVTMMFWYRQQPGQSLTLIATANQGSEATYESGFVIDKFPISRPNLTFSTLTVSNMSPEDSSIYLCSVDQGADGYTFGSGTRLTVV.

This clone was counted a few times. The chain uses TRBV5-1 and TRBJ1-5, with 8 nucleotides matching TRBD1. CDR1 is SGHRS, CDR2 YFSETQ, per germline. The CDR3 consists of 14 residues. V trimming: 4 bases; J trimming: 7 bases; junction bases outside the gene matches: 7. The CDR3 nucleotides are TGCGCCAGCAGCCCGACAGGGGCTCCACAGCCCCAGCATTTT. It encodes CASSPTGAPQPQHF.

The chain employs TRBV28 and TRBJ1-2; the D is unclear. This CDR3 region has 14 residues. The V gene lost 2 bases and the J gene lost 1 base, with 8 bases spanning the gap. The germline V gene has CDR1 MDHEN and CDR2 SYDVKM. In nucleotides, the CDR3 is TGTGCCAGCAGTTTAGACGGGGTTAACTATGGCTACACCTTC. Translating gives CASSLDGVNYGYTF.

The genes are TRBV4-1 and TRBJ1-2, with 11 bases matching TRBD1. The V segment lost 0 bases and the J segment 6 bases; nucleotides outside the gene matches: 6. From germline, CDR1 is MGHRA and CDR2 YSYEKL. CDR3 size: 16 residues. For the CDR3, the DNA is TGCGCCAGCAGCCAAGATTCGGGGACAGGGGGGAATGGCTACACCTTC. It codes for CASSQDSGTGGNGYTF.

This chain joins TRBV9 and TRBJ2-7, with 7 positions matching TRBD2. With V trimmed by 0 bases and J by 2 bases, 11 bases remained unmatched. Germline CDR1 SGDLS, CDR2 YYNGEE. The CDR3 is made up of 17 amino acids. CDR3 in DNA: TGTGCCAGCAGCGTAGGTCCAACCGGGACTACTACCTACGAGCAGTACTTC. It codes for CASSVGPTGTTTYEQYF.